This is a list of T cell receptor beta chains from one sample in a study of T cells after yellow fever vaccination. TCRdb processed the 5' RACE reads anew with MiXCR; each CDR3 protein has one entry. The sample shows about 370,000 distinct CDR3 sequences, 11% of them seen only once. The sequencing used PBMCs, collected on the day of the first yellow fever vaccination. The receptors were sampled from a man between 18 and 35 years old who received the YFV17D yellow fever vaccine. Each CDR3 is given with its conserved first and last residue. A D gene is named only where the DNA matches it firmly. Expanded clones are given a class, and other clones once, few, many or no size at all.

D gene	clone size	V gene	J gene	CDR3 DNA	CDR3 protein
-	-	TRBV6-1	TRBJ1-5	TGTGCCAGCAGCTTCGACGGTGAGCAGCCCCAGCATTTT	CASSFDGEQPQHF
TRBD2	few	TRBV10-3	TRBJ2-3	TGTGCCATCAGTTTTTCCACTAGCGGGGGATATACAGATACGCAGTATTTT	CAISFSTSGGYTDTQYF
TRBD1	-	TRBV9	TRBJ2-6	TGTGCCAGCAGCATTCGGGACAGATCCTCTGGGGCCAACGTCCTGACTTTC	CASSIRDRSSGANVLTF
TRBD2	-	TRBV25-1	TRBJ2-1	TGTGCCAGCAGTGAGTCCGGTAGCGGGGGGAATGAGCAGTTCTTC	CASSESGSGGNEQFF
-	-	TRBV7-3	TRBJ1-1	TGTGCCAGCAGCTTAAGCCTGGGGCCCAACACTGAAGCTTTCTTT	CASSLSLGPNTEAFF
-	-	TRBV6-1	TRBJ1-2	TGTGCCAGCAGTCGAACGATCAATCCGGGAGCGAGTGGCTACACCTTC	CASSRTINPGASGYTF
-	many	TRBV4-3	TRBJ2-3	TGCGCCAGCAGCCGGAGCGGGCTGTACACAGATACGCAGTATTTT	CASSRSGLYTDTQYF
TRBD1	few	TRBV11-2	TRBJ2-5	TGTGCCAGCAACGTGGGACAGGGGAGGGGGACCCAGTACTTC	CASNVGQGRGTQYF
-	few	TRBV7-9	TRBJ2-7	TGTGCCAGCAGCTTAGCGGGGGCAGGGGTGTACGAGCAGTACTTC	CASSLAGAGVYEQYF
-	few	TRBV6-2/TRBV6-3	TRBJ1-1	TGTGCCAGCAGACCCCTGACGGGGACTGAAGCTTTCTTT	CASRPLTGTEAFF
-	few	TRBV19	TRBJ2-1	TGTGCCAGTAGTGGAGGGATCGGCCGGAGCTCCTACAATGAGCAGTTCTTC	CASSGGIGRSSYNEQFF
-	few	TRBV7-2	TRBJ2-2	TGTGCCAGCAGCTTAGGTCCGGGGGCCGGGGAGCTGTTTTTT	CASSLGPGAGELFF
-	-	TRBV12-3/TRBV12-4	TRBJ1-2	TGTGCCAGCAGTAGGACAGCGTACTATGGCTACACCTTC	CASSRTAYYGYTF
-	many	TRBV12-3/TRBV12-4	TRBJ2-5	TGTGCCAGCAGGCCCAGAGACCAAGAGACCCAGTACTTC	CASRPRDQETQYF
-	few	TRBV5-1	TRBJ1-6	TGCGCCAGCAGCTTGCAACAGGGAGGTTCACCCCTCCACTTT	CASSLQQGGSPLHF
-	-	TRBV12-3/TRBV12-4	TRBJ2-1	TGTGCCAGCAGTTGGCTGCAGGGGGGCCCCAATGAGCAGTTCTTC	CASSWLQGGPNEQFF
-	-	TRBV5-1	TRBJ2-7	TGCGCCAGCAGCTTGGCAGGGGCGCCTGAAGAGCAGTACTTC	CASSLAGAPEEQYF
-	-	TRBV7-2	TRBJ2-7	TGTGCCAGCAGCCGAGGGGAGGCCCCTTTCCACGAGCAGTACTTC	CASSRGEAPFHEQYF
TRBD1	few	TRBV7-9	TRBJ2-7	TGTGCCGGCAGCCCCTGGACAGGGCCGCACGAGCAGTACTTC	CAGSPWTGPHEQYF
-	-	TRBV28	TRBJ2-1	TGTGCCAGCACCCTAAGGGACGGTAGCTCCTACAATGAGCAGTTCTTC	CASTLRDGSSYNEQFF
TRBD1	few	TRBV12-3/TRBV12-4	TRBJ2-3	TGTGCCAGCAGCCCCTACAGGGGAAGCACAGATACGCAGTATTTT	CASSPYRGSTDTQYF
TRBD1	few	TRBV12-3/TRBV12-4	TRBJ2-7	TGTGCCAGCAGTTTACTCGGACAGGGGATTTACTACGAGCAGTACTTC	CASSLLGQGIYYEQYF
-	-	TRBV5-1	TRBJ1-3	TGCGCCAGCAGCTCGCAGGAATTACACTCTGGAAACACCATATATTTT	CASSSQELHSGNTIYF
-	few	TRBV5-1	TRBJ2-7	TGCGCCAGCAGCTGGACACGAAGCTCCTACGAGCAGTACTTC	CASSWTRSSYEQYF
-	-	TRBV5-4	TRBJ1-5	TGTGCCAGCAGTTCAGACGGACCCGATCAGCCCCAGCATTTT	CASSSDGPDQPQHF
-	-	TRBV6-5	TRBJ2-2	TGTGCCAGCAGTTACGGCGCCGGGGCCGCCGGGGGGCTGTTTTTT	CASSYGAGAAGGLFF
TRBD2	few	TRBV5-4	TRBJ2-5	TGTGCCAGCAGCTTCCCTAGCGGGGGGGAAGAGACCCAGTACTTC	CASSFPSGGEETQYF
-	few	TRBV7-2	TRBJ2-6	TGTGCCAGCAGCTTTACCGGGACATTCTCGGGGGCCAACGTCCTGACTTTC	CASSFTGTFSGANVLTF
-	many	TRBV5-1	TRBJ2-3	TGCGCCAGCAGCTTGAGGTCAGCCACAGATACGCAGTATTTT	CASSLRSATDTQYF
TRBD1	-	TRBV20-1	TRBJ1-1	TGCAGTGCTCCCGACAGGGGATGGACTGAAGCTTTCTTT	CSAPDRGWTEAFF
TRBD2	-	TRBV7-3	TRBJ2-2	TGTGCCAGCAGCTTAAGTTCCGCCGGGACTAAAACCGGGGAGCTGTTTTTT	CASSLSSAGTKTGELFF
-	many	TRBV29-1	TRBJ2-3	TGCAGCGTCGAGGAGGCGGACAGGAGGGGAGATACGCAGTATTTT	CSVEEADRRGDTQYF
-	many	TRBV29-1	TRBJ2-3	TGCAGCGTTGGCGAAAGGGCAGATACGCAGTATTTT	CSVGERADTQYF
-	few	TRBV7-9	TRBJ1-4	TGTGCCAGCAGCTTCGCACGGGGAGATGGAAAACTGTTTTTT	CASSFARGDGKLFF
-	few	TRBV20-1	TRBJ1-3	TGCAGTGCTAGAGGCGGCAGTTTCTCTGGAAACACCATATATTTT	CSARGGSFSGNTIYF
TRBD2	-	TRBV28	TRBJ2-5	TGTGCCAGCAGTTTCGGGGGGGGGTCCCTACAAGAGACCCAGTACTTC	CASSFGGGSLQETQYF
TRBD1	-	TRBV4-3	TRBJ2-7	TGCGCCAGCAGCCAAACCGACAGGGGGCTTTTGGACGAGCAGTACTTC	CASSQTDRGLLDEQYF
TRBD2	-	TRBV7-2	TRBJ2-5	TGTGCCAGCCAACCCGTACGGCGGGGGGGAGACGGGACCCAGTACTTC	CASQPVRRGGDGTQYF
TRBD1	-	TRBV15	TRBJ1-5	TGTGCCACCAGCAGAGCAGGGGGTGATCAGCCCCAGCATTTT	CATSRAGGDQPQHF
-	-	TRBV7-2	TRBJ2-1	TGTGCCAGCAGCCTCCTTGCCACTACAATCTACAATGAGCAGTTCTTC	CASSLLATTIYNEQFF
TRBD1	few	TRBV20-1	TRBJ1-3	TGCAGTGCTAGAACAGGGGAGACTGGAAACACCATATATTTT	CSARTGETGNTIYF
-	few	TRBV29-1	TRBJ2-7	TGCAGCGTTGGGCCAGCAACCTACGAGCAGTACTTC	CSVGPATYEQYF
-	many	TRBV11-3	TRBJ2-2	TGTGCCAGCAGCTTAGACCCCGGGGAGCTGTTTTTT	CASSLDPGELFF
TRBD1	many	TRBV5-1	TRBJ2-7	TGCGCCAGCAGCCTCCGGGACAGGGTCTACGAGCAGTACTTC	CASSLRDRVYEQYF
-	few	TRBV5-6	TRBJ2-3	TGTGCCAGCAGCTTGGCCCTCACAGGGTGGGGTACAGATACGCAGTATTTT	CASSLALTGWGTDTQYF
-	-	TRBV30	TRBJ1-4	TGTGCCTGGAGTGCGGGCCCAGGGTTCGTGGAAAAACTGTTTTTT	CAWSAGPGFVEKLFF
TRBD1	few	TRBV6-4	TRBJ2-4	TGTGCCAGCAGTGACTCGGACAGGGCCAAAAACATTCAGTACTTC	CASSDSDRAKNIQYF
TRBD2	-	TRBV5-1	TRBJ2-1	TGCGCCAGCAGCCCCTTGGAGCGGGGGGACCCGTTCTCCTACAATGAGCAGTTCTTC	CASSPLERGDPFSYNEQFF
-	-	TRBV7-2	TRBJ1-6	TGTGCCAGCAGTCGAGGGGGGGCGCCCTATAATTCACCCCTCCACTTT	CASSRGGAPYNSPLHF
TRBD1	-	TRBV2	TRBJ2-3	TGTGCCAGCAGTCCTCAGACAGGGCGCACAGATACGCAGTATTTT	CASSPQTGRTDTQYF
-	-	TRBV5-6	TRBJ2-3	TGTGCCAGCAGCCTATCCTGGGGAGATACGCAGTATTTT	CASSLSWGDTQYF
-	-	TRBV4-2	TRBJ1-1	TGTGCCAGCAGCCAAGATTTTCTGGGGGGGGGCACTGAAGCTTTCTTT	CASSQDFLGGGTEAFF
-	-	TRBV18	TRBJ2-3	TGTGCCAGCTCACCCGCAGGGGACACAGATACGCAGTATTTT	CASSPAGDTDTQYF
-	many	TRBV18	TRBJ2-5	TGTGCCAGCTCACTCCCCGGGAGAGGAGAGACCCAGTACTTC	CASSLPGRGETQYF
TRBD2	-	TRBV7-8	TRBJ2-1	TGTGCCATTGGAGGAGCGGGGGGGGGGTTCGATGAGCAGTTCTTC	CAIGGAGGGFDEQFF
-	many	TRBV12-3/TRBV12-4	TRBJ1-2	TGTGCCAGCGAGGGGGTGAATGGCTACACCTTC	CASEGVNGYTF
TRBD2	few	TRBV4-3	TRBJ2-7	TGCGCCAGCAGCCAAGGGACTAGCGGGGTCTACGAGCAGTACTTC	CASSQGTSGVYEQYF
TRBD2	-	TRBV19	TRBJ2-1	TGTGCCAGTAGTATAGTGACGGGGCGGGGGGCCTACAATGAGCAGTTCTTC	CASSIVTGRGAYNEQFF
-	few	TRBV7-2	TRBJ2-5	TGTGCCAGCAGCTTCACATCCCAAGAGACCCAGTACTTC	CASSFTSQETQYF
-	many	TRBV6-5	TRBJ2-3	TGTGCCAGCAGTTACCCGGGCACAGATACGCAGTATTTT	CASSYPGTDTQYF